The present T cell receptor (beta chain) was sequenced within a study of T cells in tumors after PD-1 blockade. Across the study: Patients received pembrolizumab 200 mg every 3 weeks or cemiplimab 350 mg every 2 weeks.

Genomic DNA template from tumor biopsies or peripheral blood, 616 ng to 6,004 ng input. Only in-frame clones appear in the TCRdb table, and some are missing; sequencing was by immunoSEQ multiplex PCR. Of about 47,000 clones detected, roughly three quarters appear once; the ten largest clones hold 8.7%. Study results and caveats: Approximately 41% of tumor TCR clonotypes were also found in blood.

The CDR3 covers 12 residues. The germline V gene has CDR1 SGDLS and CDR2 YYNGEE. V lost 0 bases and J lost 4, with 1 base in between. Remarks on this clone: Its antigen is unidentified.

The rearrangement links TRBV9 to TRBJ2-2; D is unresolved. This clonotype originated in a human donor with advanced basal cell or squamous cell carcinoma (not recorded which). The input for sequencing was PBMCs, taken before anti-PD-1 therapy. The CDR3 here is CASSVVTGELFF. For the CDR3, the DNA is TGTGCCAGCAGCGTAGTCACCGGGGAGCTGTTTTTT.